Listed below are T cell receptor beta chains from one sample, sequenced in a study of response to subunit inactivated influenza vaccine. TCRdb recomputed calls from the RT-PCR reads with MiXCR, one row per CDR3 protein. This sample has about 650,000 distinct CDR3 sequences; less than 20% occur once, and the top ten carry 11%. This specimen consisted of PBMCs from blood, obtained approximately 13 days after vaccination. The receptors were sampled from a man aged 50 to 60 who received an inactivated influenza vaccine. Both conserved end residues are part of each CDR3. The D gene is left open where the match is weak. Size values are once, few and many counts, or a class for expanded clones, and some rows have none.

j_call,v_call,cdr3_length,d_call,clone_size,cdr3_aa,cdr3_nt
TRBJ2-2,TRBV7-8,16,TRBD2,.,CASSSRLAGATGELFF,TGTGCCAGCAGCTCCCGACTAGCGGGGGCCACCGGGGAGCTGTTTTTT
TRBJ2-7,TRBV29-1,11,TRBD1,few,CSVRDRGEQYF,TGCAGCGTACGGGACAGGGGCGAGCAGTACTTC
TRBJ1-4,TRBV7-2,14,.,few,CASSQTVTNEKLFF,TGTGCCAGCAGCCAGACAGTAACTAATGAAAAACTGTTTTTT
TRBJ1-6,TRBV18,16,.,few,CASSPTSTVGSSPLHF,TGTGCCAGCTCACCCACCTCTACAGTTGGGAGTTCACCCCTCCACTTT
TRBJ1-5,TRBV5-1,15,.,few,CASSLAGQYNQPQHF,TGCGCCAGCAGCTTGGCCGGACAGTACAATCAGCCCCAGCATTTT
TRBJ2-1,TRBV5-1,16,TRBD1,.,CASTLVGDSSYNEQFF,TGCGCCAGCACTCTGGTGGGGGACAGCTCCTACAATGAGCAGTTCTTC
TRBJ2-3,TRBV5-1,18,.,many,CASSLWSSGTPSTDTQYF,TGCGCCAGCAGCTTGTGGTCTTCGGGTACTCCGAGCACAGATACGCAGTATTTT
TRBJ2-1,TRBV3-1,16,TRBD2,.,CASSLLALAGGNEQFF,TGTGCCAGCAGCCTCCTGGCACTAGCGGGAGGGAATGAGCAGTTCTTC
TRBJ2-1,TRBV20-1,16,.,.,CSARAFGGRSYNEQFF,TGCAGTGCTAGAGCGTTTGGGGGGCGCTCCTACAATGAGCAGTTCTTC
TRBJ2-5,TRBV12-3/TRBV12-4,14,TRBD2,many,CASSLAGAGETQYF,TGCGCCAGCAGCTTAGCGGGGGCCGGGGAGACCCAGTACTTC
TRBJ2-5,TRBV5-1,16,.,.,CASSSTGQTYQETQYF,TGCGCCAGCAGCTCCACCGGACAGACGTACCAAGAGACCCAGTACTTC
TRBJ2-6,TRBV9,17,.,many,CASSVEATASGANVLTF,TGTGCCAGCAGCGTAGAGGCTACGGCGTCTGGGGCCAACGTCCTGACTTTC
TRBJ2-1,TRBV6-1,15,TRBD2,.,CASASGGRDYNEQFF,TGTGCCAGCGCCTCCGGCGGGAGGGACTACAATGAGCAGTTCTTC
TRBJ2-3,TRBV5-6,16,.,few,CASSLSAGGWADTQYF,TGTGCCAGCAGCTTGAGCGCAGGGGGGTGGGCAGATACGCAGTATTTT
TRBJ1-2,TRBV29-1,12,.,many,CSVTNANYGYTF,TGCAGCGTTACCAATGCTAACTATGGCTACACCTTC
TRBJ2-2,TRBV9,12,.,few,CASSPQPGELFF,TGTGCCAGCAGCCCTCAGCCGGGGGAGCTGTTTTTT
TRBJ2-1,TRBV29-1,12,.,few,CSVEGLYNEQFF,TGCAGCGTTGAAGGCCTGTACAATGAGCAGTTCTTC
TRBJ2-1,TRBV9,14,.,.,CASSVEGGSNEQFF,TGTGCCAGCAGCGTTGAGGGGGGAAGTAATGAGCAGTTCTTC
TRBJ2-7,TRBV20-1,15,TRBD2,few,CSARRTSGRVYEQYF,TGCAGTGCTAGACGGACTAGCGGGAGGGTCTACGAGCAGTACTTC
TRBJ1-5,TRBV4-1,15,.,.,CASSQRTASNQPQHF,TGCGCCAGCAGCCAACGGACAGCTAGCAATCAGCCCCAGCATTTT
TRBJ2-7,TRBV7-2,13,.,few,CASSPAGLYEQYF,TGTGCCAGCAGCCCGGCCGGGCTCTACGAGCAGTACTTC
TRBJ2-1,TRBV20-1,14,TRBD2,.,CSASWTSGSDVQFF,TGCAGTGCTTCTTGGACTAGCGGGAGTGATGTGCAGTTCTTC
TRBJ1-1,TRBV23-1,15,.,.,CASSQSCPGVTEAFF,TGCGCCAGCAGTCAATCGTGTCCAGGGGTTACTGAAGCTTTCTTT
TRBJ2-5,TRBV18,15,.,.,CASIHRILAGETQYF,TGTGCCAGCATCCACAGGATCCTGGCCGGCGAGACCCAGTACTTC
TRBJ2-5,TRBV13,14,.,few,CASSPGGSPETQYF,TGTGCCAGCAGCCCGGGGGGCAGTCCAGAGACCCAGTACTTC
TRBJ2-3,TRBV4-3,14,.,many,CASSQVASTDTQYF,TGCGCCAGCAGCCAAGTGGCCAGCACAGATACGCAGTATTTT
TRBJ1-4,TRBV29-1,11,.,few,CSVTHGEKLFF,TGCAGCGTCACCCATGGGGAAAAACTGTTTTTT
TRBJ2-5,TRBV7-2,15,TRBD1,.,CASSYRTGGQETQYF,TGTGCCAGCAGCTACCGGACAGGGGGACAAGAGACCCAGTACTTC
TRBJ1-1,TRBV6-5,14,.,.,CASSYMGGNTEAFF,TGTGCCAGCAGTTACATGGGGGGGAACACTGAAGCTTTCTTT
TRBJ2-7,TRBV20-1,13,.,many,CSAPLMGAAEQYF,TGCAGTGCGCCTCTAATGGGGGCGGCCGAGCAGTACTTC
TRBJ1-2,TRBV5-1,14,TRBD1,few,CASSSGQGSGGYTF,TGCGCCAGCAGCTCCGGACAGGGTTCGGGTGGCTACACCTTC
TRBJ2-7,TRBV7-9,15,.,few,CASSPVGSIAYEQYF,TGTGCCAGCAGCCCAGTCGGGTCCATTGCCTACGAGCAGTACTTC
TRBJ1-1,TRBV12-3/TRBV12-4,18,.,many,CASSLRRTLNRPPTEAFF,TGTGCCAGCAGTTTACGACGGACATTGAACCGCCCGCCCACTGAAGCTTTCTTT
TRBJ2-2,TRBV2,16,TRBD2,.,CASGGSGGSSTGELFF,TGTGCCAGCGGGGGTAGCGGGGGGTCGAGCACCGGGGAGCTGTTTTTT
TRBJ1-5,TRBV6-2/TRBV6-3,17,.,.,CASSYSVIRSAVQPQHF,TGTGCCAGCAGTTACTCGGTTATCCGGAGTGCAGTTCAGCCCCAGCATTTT
TRBJ1-5,TRBV28,13,.,.,CASRRQTNQPQHF,TGTGCCTCCCGGCGGCAGACTAATCAGCCCCAGCATTTT
TRBJ1-6,TRBV4-2,14,.,few,CASSQDRMYSPLHF,TGTGCCAGCAGCCAAGACCGCATGTACTCACCCCTCCACTTT
TRBJ2-7,TRBV11-2,18,.,few,CASSQIRSRVKQPYEQYF,TGTGCCAGCAGCCAAATCAGATCTAGGGTTAAGCAGCCATACGAGCAGTACTTC
TRBJ2-1,TRBV12-3/TRBV12-4,17,TRBD1,many,CASSPRTGEASYNEQFF,TGTGCCAGCAGCCCCAGGACAGGGGAGGCATCCTACAATGAGCAGTTCTTC
TRBJ2-5,TRBV7-8,16,TRBD1,.,CASSPPGTGGSETQYF,TGTGCCAGCAGCCCGCCCGGGACAGGGGGATCAGAGACCCAGTACTTC
TRBJ2-2,TRBV20-1,14,TRBD1,few,CSASTGSNTGELFF,TGCAGTGCCTCGACAGGGTCAAACACCGGGGAGCTGTTTTTT
TRBJ1-6,TRBV30,17,.,many,CAWSVRPRLMYNSPLHF,TGTGCCTGGAGTGTACGCCCCCGCCTAATGTATAATTCACCCCTCCACTTT
TRBJ1-5,TRBV27,14,.,.,CASSLTAANQPQHF,TGTGCCAGCAGTTTGACAGCCGCCAATCAGCCCCAGCATTTT
TRBJ2-6,TRBV12-3/TRBV12-4,21,TRBD2,.,CASSSDGTSGRVFSGANVLTF,TGTGCCAGCAGTTCTGATGGGACTAGCGGGAGGGTGTTCTCTGGGGCCAACGTCCTGACTTTC
TRBJ2-3,TRBV5-1,15,TRBD2,few,CASSYLAGETDTQYF,TGCGCCAGCAGCTATTTAGCGGGAGAGACAGATACGCAGTATTTT
TRBJ1-5,TRBV5-1,15,.,.,CASSLDPYSNQPQHF,TGCGCCAGCAGCTTGGACCCCTATAGCAATCAGCCCCAGCATTTT
TRBJ2-1,TRBV3-1,14,.,.,CASSQERQIDEQFF,TGTGCCAGCAGCCAAGAAAGGCAGATCGATGAGCAGTTCTTC
TRBJ2-6,TRBV7-9,17,.,.,CASSSTRRGSGANVLTF,TGTGCCAGCAGCTCTACAAGGAGGGGATCTGGGGCCAACGTCCTGACTTTC
TRBJ2-1,TRBV6-1,14,TRBD2,.,CASSVAGVGNEQFF,TGTGCCAGCAGTGTAGCGGGAGTTGGGAATGAGCAGTTCTTC
TRBJ2-5,TRBV7-9,13,.,.,CASSNSHQETQYF,TGTGCCAGCAGCAACAGCCACCAAGAGACCCAGTACTTC
TRBJ1-2,TRBV4-3,17,.,few,CASSQQPNLKTNYGYTF,TGCGCCAGCAGCCAACAACCCAATCTAAAAACTAACTATGGCTACACCTTC
TRBJ2-3,TRBV28,16,TRBD1,few,CASSFIGGQGVDTQYF,TGTGCCAGCAGCTTTATCGGGGGACAGGGGGTAGATACGCAGTATTTT
TRBJ2-1,TRBV29-1,12,.,.,CSVGTRGGEQFF,TGCAGCGTTGGGACAAGAGGTGGTGAGCAGTTCTTC
TRBJ1-1,TRBV7-8,13,.,.,CASSLLGTAEAFF,TGTGCCAGCAGCTTATTGGGGACCGCTGAAGCTTTCTTT
TRBJ1-1,TRBV12-3/TRBV12-4,11,.,few,CASSFGGEAFF,TGTGCCAGCAGTTTCGGTGGGGAAGCTTTCTTT
TRBJ2-5,TRBV13,17,.,many,CASSLFASIRERETQYF,TGTGCCAGCAGCTTATTCGCGAGTATACGGGAGAGAGAGACCCAGTACTTC